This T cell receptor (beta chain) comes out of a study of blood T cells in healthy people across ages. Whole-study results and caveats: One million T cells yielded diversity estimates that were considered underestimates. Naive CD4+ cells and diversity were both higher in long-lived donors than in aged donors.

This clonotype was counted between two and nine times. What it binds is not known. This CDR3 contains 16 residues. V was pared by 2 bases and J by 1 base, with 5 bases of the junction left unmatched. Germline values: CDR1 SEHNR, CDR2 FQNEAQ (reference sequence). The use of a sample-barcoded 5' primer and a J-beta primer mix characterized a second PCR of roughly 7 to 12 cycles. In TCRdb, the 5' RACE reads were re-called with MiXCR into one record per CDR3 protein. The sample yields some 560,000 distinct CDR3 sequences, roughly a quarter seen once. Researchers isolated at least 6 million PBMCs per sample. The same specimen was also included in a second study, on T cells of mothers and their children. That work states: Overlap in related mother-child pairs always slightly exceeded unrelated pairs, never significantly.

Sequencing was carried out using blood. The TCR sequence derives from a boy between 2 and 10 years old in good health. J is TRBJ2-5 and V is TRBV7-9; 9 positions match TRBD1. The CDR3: CASSLTKGQGQETQYF. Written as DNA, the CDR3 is TGTGCCAGCAGCTTAACGAAGGGACAGGGCCAAGAGACCCAGTACTTC.